A selection of T cell receptor beta chains follows, all from one sample in a study of T-cell memory formation after mild COVID-19. TCRdb re-called the 5' RACE reads through MiXCR, storing one row per CDR3 protein. The repertoire consists of around 340,000 distinct CDR3 sequences, with approximately 15% occurring once and the leading ten covering around a fifth. Sequenced sample: PBMCs or a T cell subset sorted from them (not recorded which). These receptors came from a man between 18 and 35 years old who had mild COVID-19 (a few samples of this study predate the infection). Cell type and time point are not known. Each CDR3 is given with its conserved first and last residue. Each record gives: D gene, clone size, V gene, CDR3 length, J gene, CDR3 DNA, CDR3 protein. The D gene is left open where the match is weak. Rows give clone size only sometimes, using once, few, many, or a class for an expanded clone.

.	.	TRBV14	12	TRBJ1-1	TGTGCCAGCAGCCGTCTTTTCACTGAAGCTTTCTTT	CASSRLFTEAFF
.	few	TRBV4-1	17	TRBJ2-7	TGCGCCAGCAGCCAAACTTACCTTCCGGGGCCCGAGGGGGAGCAGTACTTC	CASSQTYLPGPEGEQYF
TRBD2	.	TRBV12-3/TRBV12-4	18	TRBJ2-3	TGTGCCAGCACTTTCCCCCCAGGCGTCGGGGGGGGTGCAGATACGCAGTATTTT	CASTFPPGVGGGADTQYF
.	few	TRBV12-3/TRBV12-4	15	TRBJ2-4	TGTGCCAGCAGTTTCGAGGGGTGGGGCAAAAACATTCAGTACTTC	CASSFEGWGKNIQYF
.	few	TRBV10-2	14	TRBJ1-1	TGCGCCAGCAGCCGATTGACAGAAAACAGTGAAGCTTTCTTT	CASSRLTENSEAFF
.	.	TRBV6-1	16	TRBJ1-3	TGTGCCAGCAGTGAACTGGGCCCATCCCTCGGAAACACCATATATTTT	CASSELGPSLGNTIYF
.	.	TRBV15	15	TRBJ1-1	TGTGCCACCAGCAGAGATCCAGGGAAGAGCACTGAAGCTTTCTTT	CATSRDPGKSTEAFF
.	.	TRBV6-5	15	TRBJ2-3	TGTGCCAGCAGCCGCAGGGGGGGAATCACAGATACGCAGTATTTT	CASSRRGGITDTQYF
TRBD1	many	TRBV7-2	15	TRBJ1-4	TGTGCCAGCAGCTTCAACAGGGGGCGCGATGAAAAACTGTTTTTT	CASSFNRGRDEKLFF
.	.	TRBV7-3	13	TRBJ2-3	TGTGCCAGCAGCACCGAGAACACAGATACGCAGTATTTT	CASSTENTDTQYF
.	.	TRBV7-2	15	TRBJ2-3	TGTGCCAGCAGCTTTTTAGCGGCGCTCACAGATACGCAGTATTTT	CASSFLAALTDTQYF
.	.	TRBV15	16	TRBJ2-6	TGTGCCACCAGCAGAGGGGGGATCTCTGGGGCCAACGTCCTGACTTTC	CATSRGGISGANVLTF
.	.	TRBV5-4	15	TRBJ2-2	TGTGCCAGCAGCTCCGGACCTGTGAACACCGGGGAGCTGTTTTTT	CASSSGPVNTGELFF
.	many	TRBV7-9	11	TRBJ2-7	TGTGCCAGCAGCCTGAGTCTCGAGCAGTACTTC	CASSLSLEQYF
.	many	TRBV12-3/TRBV12-4	14	TRBJ1-6	TGTGCCAGCAGTTTCGAGGGTTTAGAATCACCCCTCCACTTT	CASSFEGLESPLHF
.	.	TRBV12-3/TRBV12-4	14	TRBJ1-1	TGTGCCAGCAGATCCGGGACATTGAACACTGAAGCTTTCTTT	CASRSGTLNTEAFF
.	many	TRBV7-9	14	TRBJ1-4	TGTGCCAGCAGCTTAGCAGGGGCGAACGAAAAACTGTTTTTT	CASSLAGANEKLFF
TRBD2	.	TRBV3-1	16	TRBJ2-3	TGTGCCAGCAGCCCCGTGGTCGGGGTTCGGGGGGGTACGCAGTATTTT	CASSPVVGVRGGTQYF
TRBD1	many	TRBV5-1	13	TRBJ2-5	TGCGCCAGCAGCCAGAACAGGGGGGAGACCCAGTACTTC	CASSQNRGETQYF
TRBD2	.	TRBV7-2	13	TRBJ2-5	TGTGCCAGCAGCCCAACCCAATCTAGCGGTCCCCACTTC	CASSPTQSSGPHF
TRBD1	.	TRBV7-9	15	TRBJ2-7	TGTGCCAGCAGCGATACGGGACAGACCTTCTACGAGCAGTACTTC	CASSDTGQTFYEQYF
.	many	TRBV21-1	15	TRBJ2-5	TGTGCCAGCAGCAAATTTCACTGCCTCCAAGAGACCCAGTACTTC	CASSKFHCLQETQYF
.	few	TRBV20-1	15	TRBJ2-6	TGCAGTGCTAGAGCCGCAGGGGCGGGGGCCAACGTCCTGACTTTC	CSARAAGAGANVLTF
.	few	TRBV4-2	16	TRBJ1-2	TGTGCCAGCAGCCAAGAAGGAGGGCAGCCTAACTATGGCTACACCTTC	CASSQEGGQPNYGYTF
TRBD1	few	TRBV11-1	14	TRBJ2-5	TGTGCCAGCAGCTCACAGGGGGCTCGAGAGACCCAGTACTTC	CASSSQGARETQYF
.	many	TRBV18	13	TRBJ2-7	TGTGCCAGCTCACCAACGAATGGGGACGAGCAGTACTTC	CASSPTNGDEQYF
.	few	TRBV5-1	13	TRBJ2-1	TGCGCCAGCTCGAGGGCCTGGAGCGATGAGCAGTTCTTC	CASSRAWSDEQFF
.	few	TRBV5-1	13	TRBJ2-3	TGCGCCAGCAGCCGACAGGATGGGGATACGCAGTATTTT	CASSRQDGDTQYF
.	many	TRBV4-2	11	TRBJ2-7	TGTGCCAGCAGCCAAGAACGCCAGCAGTACTTC	CASSQERQQYF
.	.	TRBV19	13	TRBJ2-1	TGTGCCAGTAGTATCGGGAAGGTCAATGAGCAGTTCTTC	CASSIGKVNEQFF
TRBD2	many	TRBV3-1	15	TRBJ2-3	TGTGCCAGCAGCCAACTAGCGGGGGGAACAGATACGCAGTATTTT	CASSQLAGGTDTQYF
TRBD2	.	TRBV6-2/TRBV6-3	17	TRBJ2-5	TGTGCCAGCAGCTCCGAAAGGCCGGGGGGGATAGAAGAGACCCAGTACTTC	CASSSERPGGIEETQYF
.	.	TRBV7-2	16	TRBJ2-3	TGTGCCAGCAGCTCTAGGGGGGGATGGTTCACAGATACGCAGTATTTT	CASSSRGGWFTDTQYF
.	many	TRBV10-3	12	TRBJ2-1	TGTGCCATCAGTGAGTCGATTTATGAGCAGTTCTTC	CAISESIYEQFF
TRBD2	many	TRBV4-3	20	TRBJ2-3	TGCGCCAGCAGCCAAGATCGGGCCAGCGGGGGGATTCGGGGCACAGATACGCAGTATTTT	CASSQDRASGGIRGTDTQYF
.	.	TRBV6-2/TRBV6-3	17	TRBJ2-3	TGTGCCAGCACCCAGGGGAAGCGGGGAAAAATAGCAGATACGCAGTATTTT	CASTQGKRGKIADTQYF
.	.	TRBV7-8	14	TRBJ1-1	TGTGCCAGCAGCGAACAGGGTTTGGACACTGAAGCTTTCTTT	CASSEQGLDTEAFF
.	few	TRBV7-6	15	TRBJ2-1	TGTGCCAGCAGGGTAGGCGGGGGCGGAGGCAATGAGCAGTTCTTC	CASRVGGGGGNEQFF
.	many	TRBV20-1	15	TRBJ2-3	TGCAGTGCCCCCCCCAATGGGGGGAACACAGATACGCAGTATTTT	CSAPPNGGNTDTQYF
.	few	TRBV21-1	17	TRBJ1-5	TGTGCCAGCAGCAAAGTTGCAGAAAGATATAGCAATCAGCCCCAGCATTTT	CASSKVAERYSNQPQHF
.	many	TRBV6-5	15	TRBJ2-3	TGTGCCAGCACTTGGACAGGAGGGAGCACAGATACGCAGTATTTT	CASTWTGGSTDTQYF
TRBD1	few	TRBV9	16	TRBJ2-5	TGTGCCAGCAGCGTATCCGGGACAGGGTACCAAGAGACCCAGTACTTC	CASSVSGTGYQETQYF
.	few	TRBV20-1	13	TRBJ2-1	TGCAGTGCTAGAGTGGACAGTTACAATGAGCAGTTCTTC	CSARVDSYNEQFF
.	.	TRBV15	14	TRBJ1-5	TGTGCCACCAGCAGAGATGGCGGCGGGGGGCCCCAGCATTTT	CATSRDGGGGPQHF
.	.	TRBV4-1	16	TRBJ2-2	TGCGCCAGCAGCCTCCGAAAGGGGCCCGACACCGGGGAGCTGTTTTTT	CASSLRKGPDTGELFF
TRBD2	.	TRBV20-1	15	TRBJ2-2	TGCAGTGCTAAGCGGGGGAGCCCGGGCACCGGGGAGCTGTTTTTT	CSAKRGSPGTGELFF
.	many	TRBV7-2	13	TRBJ2-5	TGTGCCAGCAGAACTAGTAACTGGGAGACCCAGTACTTC	CASRTSNWETQYF
.	few	TRBV6-5	14	TRBJ2-4	TGTGCCAGCAGGCCCCTTGGGGCCAAAAACATTCAGTACTTC	CASRPLGAKNIQYF
.	.	TRBV6-1	13	TRBJ1-3	TGTGCCAGCACCTCGGGCGTGGGAAACACCATATATTTT	CASTSGVGNTIYF
TRBD2	many	TRBV4-2	18	TRBJ2-3	TGTGCCAGCAGCCGGATCCTTGAAGCGGGGGGGTTCGCAGATACGCAGTATTTT	CASSRILEAGGFADTQYF
.	many	TRBV18	14	TRBJ1-5	TGTGCCAGCTCACCCCAGGGTAGCAATCAGCCCCAGCATTTT	CASSPQGSNQPQHF
.	few	TRBV6-6	13	TRBJ2-5	TGTGCCAGCATTTCCCCCTCCTCGGAGACCCAGTACTTC	CASISPSSETQYF
.	.	TRBV5-4	15	TRBJ1-2	TGTGCCAGCAGCTTGTTCTGGGGAGGGGTCTATGGCTACACCTTC	CASSLFWGGVYGYTF
.	few	TRBV7-9	14	TRBJ1-6	TGTGCCAGCAGCTTCGGGGAATATAATTCACCCCTCCACTTT	CASSFGEYNSPLHF
.	.	TRBV4-1	14	TRBJ1-1	TGCGCCAGCAGCCGAGAGCATAGCGGAACTGAAGCTTTCTTT	CASSREHSGTEAFF
.	.	TRBV7-9	13	TRBJ2-7	TGTGCCAGCAGCGTTACGGTCGCCTACGAGCAGTACTTC	CASSVTVAYEQYF
.	.	TRBV7-2	18	TRBJ1-6	TGTGCCAGCAGCTTAGGAGAGAGTAAAGGCTCCTATAATTCACCCCTCCACTTT	CASSLGESKGSYNSPLHF
.	many	TRBV20-1	13	TRBJ2-5	TGCAGTGCCCGAGACGCAGAACAAGAGACCCAGTACTTC	CSARDAEQETQYF
TRBD2	many	TRBV5-1	14	TRBJ2-1	TGCGCCAGCAGCTTGGTTCTAGCGGGGGTTGAGCAGTTCTTC	CASSLVLAGVEQFF
.	few	TRBV15	12	TRBJ2-7	TGTGCCGTCAGGGCTGACTCCTACGAGCAGTACTTC	CAVRADSYEQYF